Sequencing of this T cell receptor beta chain was carried out in a study of cytomegalovirus exposure and HLA in healthy donors. Broader study findings: A later analysis linked a missense DCLRE1C variant to TCR beta V- and J-gene trimming. Of the V segments, some could not be distinguished, including TRBV6-2 and TRBV6-3, and were excluded. CMV antigen specificity of a few CMV-associated chains was confirmed in vitro.

V was cut by 2 bases and J by 4 bases, with 12 bases left in between. The germline gives CDR1 GTSNPN, CDR2 SVGIG (reference sequence). The CDR3 is made up of 13 amino acids. Those who donated were healthy bone marrow donors. With respect to this clone: The target antigen is unknown. Other nucleotide sequences from this sample produce the same CDR3.

The PCR had 60 Vbeta and 13 Jbeta primers. Only in-frame clones appear in the TCRdb table, and some are missing; sequencing was by immunoSEQ multiplex PCR. Of some 190,000 clones in the sample, around three quarters are singletons; the top ten hold 1.9%. The chain has TRBV30 and TRBJ2-7; weak D call: TRBD1 (5 bases). What was sequenced was PBMCs. This TCR came from a woman in her 30s in good health and CMV-seronegative. Written as DNA, the CDR3 is TGTGCCTGGAGTAGGGCAGGGATTTACGAGCAGTACTTC. As protein: CAWSRAGIYEQYF.